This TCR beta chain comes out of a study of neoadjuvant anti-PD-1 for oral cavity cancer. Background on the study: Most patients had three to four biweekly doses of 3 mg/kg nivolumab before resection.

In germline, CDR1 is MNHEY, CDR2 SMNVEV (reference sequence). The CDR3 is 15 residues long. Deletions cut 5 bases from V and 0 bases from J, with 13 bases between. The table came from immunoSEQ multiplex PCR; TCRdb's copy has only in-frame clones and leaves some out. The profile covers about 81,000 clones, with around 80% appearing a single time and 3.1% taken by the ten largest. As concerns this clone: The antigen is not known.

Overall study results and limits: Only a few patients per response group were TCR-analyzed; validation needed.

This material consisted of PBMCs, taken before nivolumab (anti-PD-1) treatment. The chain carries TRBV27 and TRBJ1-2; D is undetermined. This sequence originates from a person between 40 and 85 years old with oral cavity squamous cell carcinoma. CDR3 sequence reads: CASSPLGETNYGYTF. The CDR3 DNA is TGTGCCAGCAGTCCCCTTGGGGAAACTAACTATGGCTACACCTTC.